There are a few counts of the clone carrying this T cell receptor beta chain. Its antigen remains unidentified. The beta constant-region primer was an equimolar mix of two oligonucleotides covering TRBC1 and TRBC2. Nested alpha and beta constant-region primers with the SP2 primer drove four PCR rounds on ligated cDNA. TCRdb re-derived calls from the UMI-ligation and nested PCR reads in MiXCR, one entry per CDR3 protein. The sample lists roughly 100,000 distinct CDR3 sequences, about 15% occurring once. V lost 3 bases, J lost 4 bases, and 7 bases lay in between. This CDR3 comprises 13 residues. The germline gives CDR1 SEHNR, CDR2 FQNEAQ (reference sequence). Four subsets defined by CD45RA and CD27 were sorted after CD3, CD4, CD8 and live/dead staining. These data belong to a study of naive and memory T cell subsets. Study observations and caveats: From naive to CM, EM and EMRA, diversity decreased and Gini increased. Over 85% of naive TCR sequences appeared only once after error correction, unlike memory subsets. Especially in CD8 cells, naive repertoires contained a few larger clonotypes, possibly CD45RA-re-expressing memory cells.

This clonotype was obtained from a human donor in good health. What was sequenced was naive CD8+ T cells from blood. The rearrangement links TRBV7-9 to TRBJ2-1; no clear D gene. The CDR3 nucleotides are TGTGCCAGCAGCTTGGCCAATTACAATGAGCAGTTCTTC. This gives the protein CASSLANYNEQFF.